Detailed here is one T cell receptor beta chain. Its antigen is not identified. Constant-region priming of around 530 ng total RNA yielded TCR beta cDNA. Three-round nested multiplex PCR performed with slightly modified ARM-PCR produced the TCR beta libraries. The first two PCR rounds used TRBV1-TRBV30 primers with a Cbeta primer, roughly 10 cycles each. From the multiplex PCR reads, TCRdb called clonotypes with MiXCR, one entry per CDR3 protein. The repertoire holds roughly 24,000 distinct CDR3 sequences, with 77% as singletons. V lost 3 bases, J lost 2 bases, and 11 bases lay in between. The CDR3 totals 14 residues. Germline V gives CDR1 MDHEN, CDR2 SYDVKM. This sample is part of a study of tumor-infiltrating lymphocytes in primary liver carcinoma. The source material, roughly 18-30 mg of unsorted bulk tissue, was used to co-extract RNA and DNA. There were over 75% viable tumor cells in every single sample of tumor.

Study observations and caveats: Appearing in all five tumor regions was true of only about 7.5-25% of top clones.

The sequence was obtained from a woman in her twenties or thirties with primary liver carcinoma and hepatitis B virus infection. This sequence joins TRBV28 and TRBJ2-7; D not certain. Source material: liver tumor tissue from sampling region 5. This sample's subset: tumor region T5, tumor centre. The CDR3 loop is CASSLGSLAYEQYF. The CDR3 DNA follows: TGTGCCAGCAGTTTGGGCTCCTTAGCCTACGAGCAGTACTTC.